This section outlines one T cell receptor (beta chain) sequence together with its context. The antigen is unknown. The table came from immunoSEQ multiplex PCR; TCRdb's copy has only in-frame clones and leaves some out. The sample consists of around 150,000 clones, about 92% of them appearing once. This entry belongs to a study of T cell responses to AZD1222 COVID-19 vaccine. Study-wide results and caveats: Only a handful of AZD1222 recipients were seropositive at baseline. The donor group comprised mostly white British people and more females; the analysis possibly underestimated clonal diversity. No day 14 peak samples; only post-peak repertoires were characterized.

This clonotype originated in an adult who received the AZD1222 COVID-19 vaccine. This specimen was peripheral blood, taken 28 days after the second AZD1222 dose.

CDR3 nucleotides: TGTGCCAGCAGTTCTCGGGACAGGGGATATGAGCCCCAGCATTTT. This gives the protein CASSSRDRGYEPQHF. V usage is TRBV27 and J usage is TRBJ1-5; TRBD1 agrees at 10 bases. With V trimmed by 4 bases and J by 8 bases, 8 bases remained unmatched. The CDR3 consists of 15 residues. From germline, CDR1 is MNHEY and CDR2 SMNVEV (reference sequence).